This TCR beta chain was documented in a study of blood T cell repertoires in COVID-19. Study-wide context: From the United States, Italy and Spain came samples of acute and convalescent COVID-19. PBMCs, B-cell-depleted T cells, or T cells provided the cDNA or gDNA that made up the material.

Authors' processing steps: Amplifying reference gene primers gave estimates of nucleated cell counts. TCRdb's copy holds only in-frame clones and misses some; the assay was immunoSEQ multiplex PCR. V and J calls and clone size come straight from that table; D and trimming were deduced from the DNA. This sample has 100,000 to 150,000 clones; more than 75% occur once, and the top ten carry roughly 2.5%. The sequence derives from a man aged 45-65 years with active COVID-19. Material: peripheral blood.

CDR3 in DNA: TGTGCCAGCAGCCTTCGAAGCGGGGTCCAAGATACGCAGTATTTT. Translating it yields CASSLRSGVQDTQYF. This chain joins TRBV9 and TRBJ2-3; TRBD2 aligns across 7 bases. Germline V gene sequence: CDR1 SGDLS, CDR2 YYNGEE. This CDR3 has 15 residues. V dropped 4 bases and J dropped 5; count of bases not matched to a gene: 10.